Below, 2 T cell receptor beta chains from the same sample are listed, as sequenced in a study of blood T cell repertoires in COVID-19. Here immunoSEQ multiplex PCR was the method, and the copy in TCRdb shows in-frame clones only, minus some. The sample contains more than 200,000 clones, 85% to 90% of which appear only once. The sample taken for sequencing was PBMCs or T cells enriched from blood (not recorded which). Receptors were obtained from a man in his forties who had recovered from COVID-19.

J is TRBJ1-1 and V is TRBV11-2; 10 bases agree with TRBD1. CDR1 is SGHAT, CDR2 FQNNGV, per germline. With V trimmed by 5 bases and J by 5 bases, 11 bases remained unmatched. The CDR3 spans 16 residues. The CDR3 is CASSPGFGTGETEAFF. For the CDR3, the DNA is TGTGCCAGCAGCCCTGGGTTCGGGACAGGGGAAACTGAAGCTTTCTTT.

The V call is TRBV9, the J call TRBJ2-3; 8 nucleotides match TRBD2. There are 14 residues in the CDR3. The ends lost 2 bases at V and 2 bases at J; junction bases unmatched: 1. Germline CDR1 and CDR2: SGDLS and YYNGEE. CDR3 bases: TGTGCCAGCAGCGTTAGCGGGGACACAGATACGCAGTATTTT. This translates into CASSVSGDTDTQYF.